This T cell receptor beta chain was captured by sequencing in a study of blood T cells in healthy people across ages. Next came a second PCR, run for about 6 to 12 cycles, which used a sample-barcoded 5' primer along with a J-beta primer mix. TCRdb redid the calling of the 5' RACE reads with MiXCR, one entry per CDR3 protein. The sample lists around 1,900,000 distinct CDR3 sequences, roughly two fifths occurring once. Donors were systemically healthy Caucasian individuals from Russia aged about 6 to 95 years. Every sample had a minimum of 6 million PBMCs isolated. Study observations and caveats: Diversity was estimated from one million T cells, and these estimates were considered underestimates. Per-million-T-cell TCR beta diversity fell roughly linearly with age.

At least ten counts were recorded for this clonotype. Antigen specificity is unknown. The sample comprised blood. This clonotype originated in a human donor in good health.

CDR3 in DNA: TGTGCCAGCAGCTGGACAGGGAACTATGGCTACACCTTC. It codes for CASSWTGNYGYTF. The rearrangement joins TRBV12-3 or TRBV12-4 to TRBJ1-2; 8 nucleotides match TRBD1. CDR3 length equals 13 residues. The junction had 2 bases not matched to a gene; V was cut back by 6 bases and J by 2 bases.